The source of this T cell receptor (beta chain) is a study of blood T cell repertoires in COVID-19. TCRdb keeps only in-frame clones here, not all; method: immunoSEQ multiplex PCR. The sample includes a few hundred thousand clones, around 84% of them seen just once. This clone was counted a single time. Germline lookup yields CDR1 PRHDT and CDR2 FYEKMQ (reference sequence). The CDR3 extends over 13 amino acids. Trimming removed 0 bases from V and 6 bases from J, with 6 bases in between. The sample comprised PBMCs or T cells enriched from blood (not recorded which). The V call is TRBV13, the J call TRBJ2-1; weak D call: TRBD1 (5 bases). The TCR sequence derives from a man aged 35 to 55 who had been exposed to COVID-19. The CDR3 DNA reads TGTGCCAGCAGCTTAGGGACAGCCAATGAGCAGTTCTTC. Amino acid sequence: CASSLGTANEQFF.